The 29 T cell receptor beta chains below all came from one sample that was sequenced in a study of blood T cells in healthy people across ages. The use of a sample-barcoded 5' primer and a J-beta primer mix characterized a second PCR of roughly 7 to 11 cycles. MiXCR, applied by TCRdb to the 5' RACE reads, yields one record per CDR3 protein. This sample yields hundreds of thousands of distinct CDR3 sequences, of which around two fifths are seen a single time; nearly 20% belongs to the top ten. The sample was blood. The receptors here all came from a man in his fifties or sixties in good health.

This clonotype was found many times. The chain uses TRBV27 and TRBJ2-7; possibly TRBD2 for D (6 bases). V lost 5 bases and J 2 bases, leaving 13 bases between the germline ends. Germline V gene sequence: CDR1 MNHEY, CDR2 SMNVEV (reference sequence). This CDR3 has 14 residues. CDR3 loop: CASSPRGATYEQYF. As DNA, the CDR3 is TGTGCCAGCAGTCCCCGCGGGGCCACCTACGAGCAGTACTTC.

In regard to this clonotype: Here the CDR3 omits its conserved ending phenylalanine or tryptophan, so a read error is the likely source. V gene TRBV20-1 combines with J gene TRBJ2-7, with 9 bases matching TRBD2. Germline V lookup: CDR1 DFQATT, CDR2 SNEGSKA (reference sequence). The V segment lost 7 bases and the J segment 7 bases; nucleotides outside the gene matches: 11. This CDR3 has 13 residues. The CDR3 region has the DNA TGCAGTGTAGCGGAGCGGGGGGTAAATGAGCAGTACTTG. Amino acids: CSVAERGVNEQYL.

V is TRBV7-8 and J is TRBJ2-7; the D gene is possibly TRBD1 (5 bases). V dropped 0 bases and J dropped 1 base, with 7 bases sitting between them. In germline, CDR1 is SGHVS, CDR2 FQNEAQ. The CDR3 covers 14 residues. DNA of the CDR3: TGTGCCAGCAGCTTAGCGACAGAGTCCTACGAGCAGTACTTC. Encoded protein: CASSLATESYEQYF.

J is TRBJ2-3 and V is TRBV9; TRBD1 matches 8 bases. The CDR3 has 16 residues. Trimming at V came to 3 bases and at J to 7 bases, leaving 13 bases not matched to a gene. The germline V gene encodes CDR1 SGDLS and CDR2 YYNGEE. For the CDR3, the DNA is TGTGCCAGCAGCGGGACAGGGCTTTTTGGACCAAATACGCAGTATTTT. Encoded protein: CASSGTGLFGPNTQYF. The complete variable domain, with remaining parts taken from reference TRBV9 and TRBJ2-3, reads DSGVTQTPKHLITATGQRVTLRCSPRSGDLSVYWYQQSLDQGLQFLIQYYNGEERAKGNILERFSAQQFPDLHSELNLSSLELGDSALYFCASSGTGLFGPNTQYFGPGTRLTVL.

The V gene is TRBV11-3, the J gene TRBJ1-2; 7 positions agree with TRBD1. This CDR3 spans 13 amino acids. With V trimmed by 5 bases and J by 8 bases, 8 bases remained unmatched. Germline assignment: CDR1 SGHNT and CDR2 YENEEA. The CDR3 sequence is CASSPTGAGGYTF. The CDR3 DNA follows: TGTGCCAGCAGCCCTACAGGGGCGGGAGGCTACACCTTC.

The chain is built from TRBV5-4 and TRBJ2-3; TRBD2 matches 12 bases. Looked up from germline, CDR1 is SGHNT and CDR2 is YYREEE (reference sequence). This CDR3 is 16 amino acids long. J was trimmed by 4 bases and V by 2 bases; bases with no gene match: 5. Written as DNA, the CDR3 is TGTGCCAGCAGCTTTCGGACTAGCGGGGATTCAGATACGCAGTATTTT. This translates into CASSFRTSGDSDTQYF.

The genes are TRBV29-1 and TRBJ2-7; 12 nucleotides align to TRBD2. The V gene end was trimmed by 6 bases and the J gene end by 12 bases; junction bases not matched to a gene: 9. CDR3 size: 12 residues. Germline assignment: CDR1 SQVTM and CDR2 ANQGSEA. The CDR3 is CSVRTSGEEWYF. DNA of the CDR3: TGCAGCGTACGGACTAGCGGGGAGGAATGGTACTTC.

V and J are TRBV29-1 and TRBJ1-2, with D possibly TRBD1 on 5 matching bases. V lost 4 bases, J lost 2 bases, and 11 bases lay in between. CDR3 length equals 13 residues. The germline gives CDR1 SQVTM, CDR2 ANQGSEA. The CDR3 nucleotides are TGCAGCGTTGTAGTGACAGACAACTATGGCTACACCTTC. Protein: CSVVVTDNYGYTF.

V is TRBV7-2 and J is TRBJ1-2; 8 nucleotides agree with TRBD1. The CDR3 is made up of 16 amino acids. Losses at the gene ends were 4 bases for V and 7 bases for J; bases not matched to a gene: 14. Germline V gene data show CDR1 as SGHTA and CDR2 as FQGNSA. The CDR3 is CASSSPDREGSGGYTF. DNA of the CDR3: TGTGCCAGCAGCTCCCCGGACAGGGAGGGCTCTGGTGGCTACACCTTC.

The V call is TRBV7-9, the J call TRBJ1-6; D is ambiguous. This CDR3 has 15 residues. Germline CDR1 and CDR2: SEHNR and FQNEAQ (reference sequence). Deletions cut 1 base from V and 4 bases from J, with 8 bases between. In DNA form, the CDR3 reads TGTGCCAGCAGCTTAGTATCCGGGTATAATTCACCCCTCCACTTT. Translating gives CASSLVSGYNSPLHF. Filled out from reference TRBV7-9 and TRBJ1-6, the complete variable domain reads DTGVSQNPRHKITKRGQNVTFRCDPISEHNRLYWYRQTLGQGPEFLTYFQNEAQLEKSRLLSDRFSAERPKGSFSTLEIQRTEQGDSAMYLCASSLVSGYNSPLHFGNGTRLTVT.

The chain employs TRBV20-1 and TRBJ1-5, with a tentative D call TRBD1 (6 bases). V lost 3 bases, J lost 1 base, and 10 bases lay in between. This CDR3 is built from 14 residues. Germline V gene data show CDR1 as DFQATT and CDR2 as SNEGSKA (reference sequence). The CDR3 nucleotides are TGCAGTGCTAGTCCAGGGGACAGCAATCAGCCCCAGCATTTT. Protein: CSASPGDSNQPQHF.

The gene calls are TRBV12-3 or TRBV12-4 and TRBJ1-4, with 11 bases that match TRBD1. The CDR3 consists of 18 residues. The junction had 12 bases not matched to a gene; V was cut back by 6 bases and J by 3 bases. CDR3 bases: TGTGCCAGCAGGGCCGGGACAGGGGGGTTCGTAGCTAATGAAAAACTGTTTTTT. Protein: CASRAGTGGFVANEKLFF.

This clonotype showed up many times. The V call is TRBV3-1, the J call TRBJ2-3; 11 positions match TRBD2. V was pared by 0 bases and J by 4 bases, with 3 bases of the junction left unmatched. CDR1 and CDR2 (germline): LGHDT, YNNKEL (reference sequence). This CDR3 spans 16 amino acids. The CDR3 region is CASSQELAGASDTQYF. The CDR3 DNA follows: TGTGCCAGCAGCCAAGAACTAGCGGGGGCGTCAGATACGCAGTATTTT.

In its sample, this clonotype was seen a few times. The chain is built from TRBV15 and TRBJ1-4; TRBD1 agrees at 8 bases. J was trimmed by 8 bases and V by 5 bases; bases with no gene match: 7. CDR3 size: 14 residues. Germline V gene data show CDR1 as LNHNV and CDR2 as YYDKDF (reference sequence). The CDR3 loop reads CATSPTGEAEKLFF. CDR3 sequence (DNA): TGTGCCACCAGCCCGACAGGGGAAGCGGAAAAACTGTTTTTT.

DNA of the CDR3: TGTGCCAGCAGCTCACCAGACAGGGGAGCGGAGCAGTACTTC. Translation: CASSSPDRGAEQYF. The rearrangement uses TRBV12-3 or TRBV12-4 and TRBJ2-7, with 8 positions matching TRBD1. Trimming at V came to 6 bases and at J to 7 bases, leaving 11 bases not matched to a gene. This CDR3 region has 14 residues.

This sequence joins TRBV28 and TRBJ2-1, with D hard to call. The CDR3 spans 16 residues. Germline V lookup: CDR1 MDHEN, CDR2 SYDVKM. Between the trimmed V and J ends, which lost 2 bases and 0 bases, there was a span of 11 bases. This chain's CDR3 is CASSLEALSSYNEQFF. The CDR3, as DNA: TGTGCCAGCAGTTTAGAGGCTTTGAGCTCCTACAATGAGCAGTTCTTC.

The V call is TRBV7-3, the J call TRBJ2-1; TRBD2 aligns across 10 bases. The CDR3 length is 17 residues. From germline, CDR1 is SGHTA and CDR2 FQGTGA. V shed 5 bases, J shed 7 bases, and the junction held 14 bases outside the gene matches. The DNA for the CDR3 is TGTGCCAGCAGCCCGCGGCCTAGCGGGGGCCTGAGAAATGAGCAGTTCTTC. Its translation: CASSPRPSGGLRNEQFF.

Remarks on this clonotype: A much larger clone differs by one base, so this may be a read error. The V and J genes are TRBV7-8 and TRBJ2-7; 8 nucleotides align to TRBD2. Germline lookup yields CDR1 SGHVS and CDR2 FQNEAQ. The CDR3 totals 14 residues. DNA for the CDR3: TGTGCCAGCAGCGTAGCGGGGCAGTCCTACGAGCAGTACTTC. This codes for CASSVAGQSYEQYF. Looking up the rest from reference TRBV7-8 and TRBJ2-7 gives the full variable domain: GAGVSQSPRYKVAKRGQDVALRCDPISGHVSLFWYQQALGQGPEFLTYFQNEAQLDKSGLPSDRFFAERPEGSVSTLKIQRTQQEDSAVYLCASSVAGQSYEQYFGPGTRLTVT.

The chain is built from TRBV6-6 and TRBJ2-7; 8 bases line up with TRBD2. Looked up from germline, CDR1 is MNHNY and CDR2 is SVGAGI (reference sequence). The CDR3 length is 14 residues. V was clipped by 7 bases and J by 2 bases; unmatched bases: 7. The CDR3 bases are TGTGCCAGCAACCTAGCGGGTGCGCCCTACGAGCAGTACTTC. It translates to CASNLAGAPYEQYF.

The rearrangement links TRBV5-1 to TRBJ2-1; 7 bases are shared with TRBD1. V was pared by 5 bases and J by 6 bases, with 8 bases of the junction left unmatched. The CDR3 spans 14 residues. The germline CDR1 and CDR2 sequences are SGHRS and YFSETQ. CDR3 DNA: TGCGCCAGCAGACCGGGACAGACTGGCAATGAGCAGTTCTTC. This codes for CASRPGQTGNEQFF. Filled out from reference TRBV5-1 and TRBJ2-1, the complete variable domain reads KAGVTQTPRYLIKTRGQQVTLSCSPISGHRSVSWYQQTPGQGLQFLFEYFSETQRNKGNFPGRFSGRQFSNSRSEMNVSTLELGDSALYLCASRPGQTGNEQFFGPGTRLTVL.

The V call is TRBV5-1, the J call TRBJ1-1, with D hard to call. The CDR3 has 15 residues. V was pared by 4 bases and J by 0 bases, with 13 bases between. The germline V gene encodes CDR1 SGHRS and CDR2 YFSETQ. Written as DNA, the CDR3 is TGCGCCAGCAGCCCCGGGCCGGGCTTGAACACTGAAGCTTTCTTT. Translation gives CASSPGPGLNTEAFF.

This clonotype was observed a few times. This chain links TRBV20-1 with TRBJ2-1, with D hard to call. The V end was cut by 4 bases, the J end by 6 bases, with 4 bases between. Germline CDR1 is DFQATT and CDR2 is SNEGSKA (reference sequence). There are 10 residues in the CDR3. The CDR3 here is CSATSNEQFF. In DNA, the CDR3 is TGCAGTGCTACCAGCAATGAGCAGTTCTTC.

This clonotype was seen a few times. V and J are TRBV5-1 and TRBJ2-1; D gene ambiguous. CDR3 length: 13 amino acids. V was trimmed by 0 bases and J by 6 bases, leaving 7 bases between them. The germline V gene has CDR1 SGHRS and CDR2 YFSETQ. CDR3 loop: CASSLGWGNEQFF. The DNA for the CDR3 is TGCGCCAGCAGCTTGGGTTGGGGCAATGAGCAGTTCTTC. Variable domain in full (rest from reference TRBV5-1 and TRBJ2-1): KAGVTQTPRYLIKTRGQQVTLSCSPISGHRSVSWYQQTPGQGLQFLFEYFSETQRNKGNFPGRFSGRQFSNSRSEMNVSTLELGDSALYLCASSLGWGNEQFFGPGTRLTVL.

This clonotype was seen a handful of times. The chain recombines TRBV7-9 with TRBJ2-3; a possible D gene is TRBD2 (6 bases). The V gene lost 1 base and the J gene lost 3 bases, with 14 bases spanning the gap. The CDR3 is 16 amino acids. The germline gives CDR1 SEHNR, CDR2 FQNEAQ (reference sequence). The CDR3 is CASSLDAAGRTDTQYF. The CDR3 bases are TGTGCCAGCAGCTTAGACGCGGCGGGGAGAACAGATACGCAGTATTTT.

The chain is built from TRBV14 and TRBJ1-2, with no clear D. Germline V lookup: CDR1 SGHDN, CDR2 FVKESK. V was shortened by 11 bases and J by 3 bases, with 19 bases between the two germline ends. The CDR3 extends over 14 amino acids. The CDR3 DNA reads TGTGCCGTAAAAAGGAACGCGGTGGACTATGGCTACACCTTC. Amino acid sequence: CAVKRNAVDYGYTF. Drawing the rest from reference TRBV14 and TRBJ1-2, the complete variable domain is EAGVTQFPSHSVIEKGQTVTLRCDPISGHDNLYWYRRVMGKEIKFLLHFVKESKQDESGMPNNRFLAERTGGTYSTLKVQPAELEDSGVYFCAVKRNAVDYGYTFGSGTRLTVV.

Comments on this clonotype: This could be a read error, since a much larger clone is one nucleotide away. The chain uses TRBV29-1 and TRBJ2-7; D perhaps matches TRBD2 (7 bases). Germline V gives CDR1 SQVTM, CDR2 ANQGSEA. V gave up 3 bases and J gave up 4 bases, with 16 bases separating them. CDR3 length: 14 residues. The CDR3 protein is CSVDLQGGGYEQYF. Written as DNA, the CDR3 is TGCAGCGTTGATTTGCAGGGAGGGGGTTACGAGCAGTACTTC.

This CDR3 is CAWSDGPTAEAFF. The CDR3 DNA sequence: TGTGCCTGGAGTGACGGCCCGACAGCCGAAGCTTTCTTT. V usage is TRBV30 and J usage is TRBJ1-1; TRBD1 might be the D (5 bases). CDR3 length: 13 amino acids. CDR1 GTSNPN and CDR2 SVGIG come from the germline V gene (reference sequence). Trimming removed 1 base from V and 8 bases from J, with 14 bases in between.

This clonotype was seen many times. This chain connects TRBV20-1 to TRBJ2-7; the match to TRBD2 covers 9 bases. V trimming: 1 base; J trimming: 3 bases; junction bases outside the gene matches: 1. Germline loops: CDR1 DFQATT, CDR2 SNEGSKA (reference sequence). The CDR3 has 13 amino acids. The CDR3 sequence: CSARGTSDYEQYF. CDR3 coding DNA: TGCAGTGCTAGAGGGACTAGCGACTACGAGCAGTACTTC.

The rearrangement links TRBV9 to TRBJ2-5, with a weak D call TRBD1 (5 bases). The CDR3 runs 16 residues. Germline CDR1 SGDLS, CDR2 YYNGEE. The germline V and J ends were trimmed by 0 bases and 4 bases, with 16 bases remaining between them. CDR3 loop: CASSVEGVGPGETQYF. CDR3 nucleotide sequence: TGTGCCAGCAGCGTAGAAGGGGTCGGTCCGGGAGAGACCCAGTACTTC.